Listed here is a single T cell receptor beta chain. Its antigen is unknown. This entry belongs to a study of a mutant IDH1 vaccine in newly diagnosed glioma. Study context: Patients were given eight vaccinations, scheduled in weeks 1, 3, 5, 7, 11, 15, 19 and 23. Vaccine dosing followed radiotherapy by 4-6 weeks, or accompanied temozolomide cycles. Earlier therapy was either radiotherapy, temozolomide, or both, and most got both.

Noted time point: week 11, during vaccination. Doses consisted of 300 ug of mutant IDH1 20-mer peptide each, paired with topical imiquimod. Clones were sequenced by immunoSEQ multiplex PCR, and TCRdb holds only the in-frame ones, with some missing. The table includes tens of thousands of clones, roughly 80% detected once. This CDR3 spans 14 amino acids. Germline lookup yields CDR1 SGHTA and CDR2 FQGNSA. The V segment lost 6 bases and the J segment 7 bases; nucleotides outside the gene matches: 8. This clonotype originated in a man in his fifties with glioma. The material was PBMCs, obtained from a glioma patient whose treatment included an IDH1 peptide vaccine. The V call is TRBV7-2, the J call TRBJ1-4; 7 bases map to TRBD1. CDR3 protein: CASRPDRSTEKLFF. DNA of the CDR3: TGTGCCAGCAGACCGGACAGGTCCACTGAAAAACTGTTTTTT.